This T cell receptor beta chain was retrieved from a study of PD-L1 blockade in urothelial cancer. Time point in this sample: pretreatment peripheral blood. Repertoires were generated with immunoSEQ multiplex PCR, while TCRdb's copy carries only in-frame clones and drops some. The profile covers approximately 72,000 clones, with 75% to 90% appearing a single time and about 15% taken by the ten largest. Germline V CDR1 and CDR2: MGHDK, SYGVNS. V shed 5 bases and J shed 6 bases, with 14 bases lying between them. The CDR3 covers 15 residues. The specimen comprised PBMCs, sampled around atezolizumab (anti-PD-L1) treatment. The origin of this receptor is a man in his sixties with urothelial cancer. This chain uses TRBV25-1 with TRBJ1-6, with D maybe TRBD1 (6 bases). The CDR3 DNA is TGTGCCAGCAGTACCTCACAGGGTAGTAATTCACCCCTCCACTTT. Residues: CASSTSQGSNSPLHF.